A selection of T cell receptor beta chains follows, all from one sample in a study of T cell responses to AZD1222 COVID-19 vaccine. Profiling relied on immunoSEQ multiplex PCR, and the TCRdb table lists in-frame clones only, not all of them. This table holds 120,000 or so clones, approximately 89% found once. Sequenced here: peripheral blood, sampled on day 0 of AZD1222 vaccination. These receptors originate from an adult in good health. Each CDR3 is given with its conserved first and last residue. The D gene is left open where the match is weak. The listing skips clone size in some rows; elsewhere it reads once, few, many or a size class.

>.|TRBV30|TRBJ1-1|.|13
TGTGCCTGGAGAGGTCCGGTGAACACTGAAGCTTTCTTT
CAWRGPVNTEAFF
>TRBD1|TRBV6-5|TRBJ1-6|.|16
TGTGCCAGCAGTTCCAGGACAGGGGCGGCTAATTCACCCCTCCACTTT
CASSSRTGAANSPLHF
>.|TRBV29-1|TRBJ2-2|.|13
TGCAGCGTTGCGGGGTCGTCTACCGGGGAGCTGTTTTTT
CSVAGSSTGELFF
>TRBD1|TRBV7-8|TRBJ1-6|.|16
TGTGCCAGCAGCTTACTCCGGGACAGACCTAATTCACCCCTCCACTTT
CASSLLRDRPNSPLHF
>.|TRBV4-3|TRBJ2-3|.|17
TGCGCCAGCAGCCAAGATCTAATTGTGCAGGCCCCAGATACGCAGTATTTT
CASSQDLIVQAPDTQYF
>TRBD1|TRBV5-5|TRBJ1-5|.|17
TGTGCCAGCAGCCCCATTCTGGACAGGGAGGTACGTCAGCCCCAGCATTTT
CASSPILDREVRQPQHF
>.|TRBV5-1|TRBJ1-1|.|16
TGCGCCAGCAGCTTGGGGACCTCCGGAGACGGTACTGAAGCTTTCTTT
CASSLGTSGDGTEAFF
>.|TRBV5-5|TRBJ1-1|.|13
TGTGCCAGCAGAGGGGAGGGAAACACTGAAGCTTTCTTT
CASRGEGNTEAFF
>TRBD1|TRBV3-1/TRBV3-2|TRBJ2-6|.|18
TGTGCCAGCAGCCTGGACAGGGTCCCCCTCCTCGGGGCCAACGTCCTGACTTTC
CASSLDRVPLLGANVLTF
>.|TRBV30|TRBJ1-2|.|13
TGTGCCTGGAGTAACGGACAGCCGACAGGCTACACCTTC
CAWSNGQPTGYTF
>.|TRBV4-1|TRBJ2-4|.|15
TGCGCCAGCAGCCAAGATACTAGAGCCAAAAACATTCAGTACTTC
CASSQDTRAKNIQYF
>.|TRBV19|TRBJ1-5|once|13
TGTGCCAGTAGTATGACGGGGGGTCAGCCCCAGCATTTT
CASSMTGGQPQHF
>.|TRBV5-5|TRBJ1-5|.|13
TGTGCCAGCAGCTTGACTTTAAATCAGCCCCAGCATTTT
CASSLTLNQPQHF
>TRBD1|TRBV2|TRBJ2-1|.|13
TGTGCCAGCAGCGGGGACAGGGGATACGAGCAGTTCTTC
CASSGDRGYEQFF
>TRBD1|TRBV5-1|TRBJ2-1|.|15
TGCGCCAGCAGCCGAGCTTGGGACAGGGAGGACGAGCAGTTCTTC
CASSRAWDREDEQFF
>.|TRBV30|TRBJ2-2|.|15
TGTGCCTGGACCATTGTATCAGGGTGGACCGGGGAGCTGTTTTTT
CAWTIVSGWTGELFF
>TRBD1|TRBV19|TRBJ2-7|once|16
TGTGCCAGTAGCCTCACCCCCCCGGGACAGGGCCACGAGCAGTACTTC
CASSLTPPGQGHEQYF
>.|TRBV27|TRBJ2-1|few|12
TGTGCCAGCAGAGAGGGTAACGATGAGCAGTTCTTC
CASREGNDEQFF
>.|TRBV6-5|TRBJ1-5|once|13
TGTGCCAGCAGTTACTCGGCCTATCAGCCCCAGCATTTT
CASSYSAYQPQHF
>.|TRBV5-1|TRBJ1-1|once|13
TGCGCCAGCAGCAGGGGGGAAGTTGTTGAAGCTTTCTTT
CASSRGEVVEAFF
>TRBD1|TRBV12-3/TRBV12-4|TRBJ2-7|.|13
TGTGCCAGCAGCGTAGACAGGGAACGCGAGCAGTACTTC
CASSVDREREQYF
>.|TRBV14|TRBJ1-4|.|15
TGTGCCAGCAGCCAAGAGTCCGGGGTGTGGGAAAAACTGTTTTTT
CASSQESGVWEKLFF
>.|TRBV5-1|TRBJ2-3|once|15
TGCGCCAGCAGCCGCACAGGTTCTAGCACAGATACGCAGTATTTT
CASSRTGSSTDTQYF
>.|TRBV7-2|TRBJ2-6|.|16
TGTGCCAGCAGCTATTGGAGGGGCTCTGGGGCCAACGTCCTGACTTTC
CASSYWRGSGANVLTF
>TRBD1|TRBV7-9|TRBJ1-1|.|15
TGTGCCAGCAATCCATCAGGGGCAGGGGGCACTGAAGCTTTCTTT
CASNPSGAGGTEAFF
>TRBD1|TRBV7-9|TRBJ1-1|.|14
TGTGCCAGCAGCCGACAGGGGGATGGAGCTGAAGCTTTCTTT
CASSRQGDGAEAFF
>.|TRBV10-2|TRBJ2-2|.|13
TGCGCCAGCAGGGACACCAACACCGGGGAGCTGTTTTTT
CASRDTNTGELFF
>.|TRBV7-6|TRBJ1-2|.|13
TGTGCCAGCAGCTCCCAGGGAGTTGGGGTGGCAGAATTC
CASSSQGVGVAEF
>.|TRBV18|TRBJ1-1|few|13
TGTGCCAGCTCACCACCGGGGAACACTGAAGCTTTCTTT
CASSPPGNTEAFF
>TRBD2|TRBV7-9|TRBJ2-1|.|15
TGTGCCAGCAGCCCGGGACTAGCGGGAGCTCGAGAGCAGTTCTTC
CASSPGLAGAREQFF
>TRBD1|TRBV11-2|TRBJ1-4|.|11
TGTGCCAGCAGCCCAGGGGGAAAACTGTTTTTT
CASSPGGKLFF
>.|TRBV5-3|TRBJ1-1|.|16
TGTGCCAGAAGCTTTGTCGAGACAGTTCCGGGCGCTGAAGCTTTCTTT
CARSFVETVPGAEAFF
>.|TRBV3-1/TRBV3-2|TRBJ2-3|.|16
TGTGCCAGCAGCCAAGAAATTCGAGACCCCACAGATACGCAGTATTTT
CASSQEIRDPTDTQYF
>TRBD1|TRBV5-1|TRBJ1-1|.|13
TGCGCCAGCAGCCAAGACAGGGGCACTGAAGCTTTCTTT
CASSQDRGTEAFF
>TRBD1|TRBV28|TRBJ1-5|.|13
TGTGCCAGCAGTGCGGACAGGGTTCAGCCCCAGCATTTT
CASSADRVQPQHF
>.|TRBV2|TRBJ1-1|.|16
TGTGCCAGCAGTGAGGCTACAGGGAACAAGGACACTGAAGCTTTCTTT
CASSEATGNKDTEAFF
>TRBD1|TRBV27|TRBJ2-7|once|13
TGTGCCAGCAGTGACAGGGGTAACTACGAGCAGTACTTC
CASSDRGNYEQYF
>.|TRBV5-1|TRBJ1-6|.|13
TGCGCCAGCAGCTTACAGGCTAATTCACCCCTCCACTTT
CASSLQANSPLHF
>.|TRBV15|TRBJ2-1|once|16
TGTGCCACCAGCAGACCGGGGGGCCGCTCCTACAATGAGCAGTTCTTC
CATSRPGGRSYNEQFF
>.|TRBV6-5|TRBJ1-2|.|13
TGTGCCAGCACTTCCCGTAACGGGTATGGCTACACCTTC
CASTSRNGYGYTF
>.|TRBV21-1|TRBJ1-5|.|15
TGTGCCAGCAGCAGGGGCCAGGGGGGTAATCAGCCCCAGCATTTT
CASSRGQGGNQPQHF
>.|TRBV6-4|TRBJ1-5|.|14
TGTGCCAGCAGCCCCCTACATAGCAATCAGCCCCAGCATTTT
CASSPLHSNQPQHF
>.|TRBV15|TRBJ1-5|.|15
TGTGCCACCAGCAGAGACCGGGTTTGGGGTCAGCCCCAGCATTTT
CATSRDRVWGQPQHF
>TRBD2|TRBV3-1/TRBV3-2|TRBJ2-1|.|18
TGTGCCAGCAGCCAAGATCGCAATGGAGCGGGGCTGGACAATGAGCAGTTCTTC
CASSQDRNGAGLDNEQFF
>.|TRBV24-1|TRBJ2-1|.|16
TGTGCCACCAGTGATTTAGGCAGGGGAGTTGAGAATGAGCAGTTCTTC
CATSDLGRGVENEQFF
>.|TRBV3-1/TRBV3-2|TRBJ2-7|.|16
TGTGCCAGCAGCCAAGAAATGGGGACCATGCGCTACGAGCAGTACTTC
CASSQEMGTMRYEQYF
>TRBD1|TRBV5-1|TRBJ1-4|.|14
TGCGCCAGCAGCTTCCAGGGGGCGAATGAAAAACTGTTTTTT
CASSFQGANEKLFF
>TRBD1|TRBV11-3|TRBJ1-3|.|15
TGTGCCAGCAGCCCTGGACAGGGGTCCGGAAACACCATATATTTT
CASSPGQGSGNTIYF
>.|TRBV4-2|TRBJ2-1|.|16
TGTGCCAGCAGCCAAGAGGGTACTAGTGGGGGGAATGAGCAGTTCTTC
CASSQEGTSGGNEQFF
>.|TRBV6-5|TRBJ1-1|.|13
TGTGCCAGCACCCCAGCTATGGAGAATGAAGCTTTCTTT
CASTPAMENEAFF
>.|TRBV5-6|TRBJ2-3|.|15
TGTGCCAGCAGCTTGGACTTACCCGGGACAGATACGCAGTATTTT
CASSLDLPGTDTQYF
>.|TRBV7-9|TRBJ2-7|.|17
TGTGCCAGCAGCCCAAGAGGGGGGTGGCAGCTCCCCTACGAGCAGTACTTC
CASSPRGGWQLPYEQYF
>.|TRBV5-1|TRBJ2-2|.|14
TGCGCCAGCTCCCTCTCAGGGTTGACCGGGGAGCTGTTTTTT
CASSLSGLTGELFF
>.|TRBV24-1|TRBJ2-5|.|12
TGTGCCACCACCGAACGACAAGAGACCCAGTACTTC
CATTERQETQYF
>.|TRBV10-1|TRBJ2-7|.|14
TGCGCCAGCAGTGAGTCCGCCAGCTCCTACGAGCAGTACTTC
CASSESASSYEQYF
>.|TRBV6-5|TRBJ1-1|few|13
TGTGCCAGCAGTTTCCAGGGGAGGACTGAAGCTTTCTTT
CASSFQGRTEAFF
>.|TRBV3-1/TRBV3-2|TRBJ2-3|.|16
TGTGCCAGCAGCCAAGAAGGACTAGGGGGAAAGGACACGCAGTATTTT
CASSQEGLGGKDTQYF
>.|TRBV5-1|TRBJ2-1|.|13
TGCGCCAGCAGCCTGATGTGGGGAAATGAGCAGTTCTTC
CASSLMWGNEQFF